A selection of T cell receptor beta chains follows, all from one sample in a study of CD8 T cells in ankylosing spondylitis. TCRdb re-derived calls from the 5' RACE reads in MiXCR, one entry per CDR3 protein. Of fewer than 200,000 distinct CDR3 sequences detected, roughly 10% appear once; the ten largest clones hold about 15%. Sample: blood, either unsorted or a sorted T cell fraction (not recorded which). The source is a female donor with ankylosing spondylitis or in good health (not recorded which). The CDR3 runs from the conserved cysteine through the conserved F or W. A D gene is named only where the DNA matches it firmly. Size is stated for part of the rows, as once, few or many counts, or as a class when the clone is expanded.

v_gene	d_gene	j_gene	abundance	CDR3nt	CDR3aa
TRBV20-1	TRBD2	TRBJ2-1	many	TGCAGTGCTAGAGATCCAGAGAGACTAGCGGGTTACAATGAGCAGTTCTTC	CSARDPERLAGYNEQFF
TRBV30	TRBD1	TRBJ2-7	NA	TGTGCCTGGAATCCGGGACAGGGGAACGAGCAGTACTTC	CAWNPGQGNEQYF
TRBV7-9	TRBD1	TRBJ2-7	many	TGTGCCAGCAGCTCGAGACAGGGGGCGGCCGCCTACGAGCAGTACTTC	CASSSRQGAAAYEQYF
TRBV4-3	NA	TRBJ2-3	few	TGCGCCAGCAGCCAAGAGGGTCGGGTTGAACTAGCCAGCACAGATACGCTGTATTTT	CASSQEGRVELASTDTLYF
TRBV30	TRBD2	TRBJ2-3	NA	TGTGCCTGGAGTGTAGACAGCGGGGAGACAGATACGCAGTATTTT	CAWSVDSGETDTQYF
TRBV12-3/TRBV12-4	NA	TRBJ1-2	many	TGTGCCAGCGGACCCTCGCTCGTCTATGGCTACACCTTC	CASGPSLVYGYTF
TRBV28	TRBD2	TRBJ2-1	few	TGTGCCAGCAGTTTATGGGCTAGCGGGAGTGGCAATGAGCAGTTCTTC	CASSLWASGSGNEQFF
TRBV12-5	NA	TRBJ2-6	few	TGTGCTAGTGGTCCGGGGGGCCTATCATCTGGGGCCAACGTCCTGACTTTC	CASGPGGLSSGANVLTF
TRBV12-3/TRBV12-4	NA	TRBJ1-2	many	TGTGCCAGCAGTTTGGGGGGCTGGGTCTATGGCTACACCTTC	CASSLGGWVYGYTF
TRBV30	TRBD2	TRBJ2-1	NA	TGTGCCTGGAGTCCCGGACTAGCGGGAGGGTTGGTCGATGAGCAGTTCTTC	CAWSPGLAGGLVDEQFF
TRBV6-2/TRBV6-3	NA	TRBJ2-3	few	TGTGCCGGCGGCTCCTCAGATACGCAGTATTTT	CAGGSSDTQYF
TRBV27	TRBD2	TRBJ2-7	few	TGTGCCACGGGACTAGCGGATTCCTACGAGCAGTACTTC	CATGLADSYEQYF
TRBV4-3	NA	TRBJ2-1	NA	TGCGCCAGCAGTCGAGGGACCACCTCCTACATTGAGCAGTTCTTC	CASSRGTTSYIEQFF
TRBV27	NA	TRBJ1-5	NA	TGTGCCAGCAGTTTTTCCGAGAATCAGCCCCAGCATTTT	CASSFSENQPQHF
TRBV7-9	NA	TRBJ2-1	few	TGTGCCAGCAGCTTAGTAACTAGCCACAATGAGCAGTTCTTC	CASSLVTSHNEQFF
TRBV14	NA	TRBJ2-5	NA	TGTGCCAGCAGCCTGCACGGAGAGACCCAGTACTTC	CASSLHGETQYF
TRBV12-3/TRBV12-4	NA	TRBJ1-5	NA	TGTGCCAGCACCTTTTTTCTAGGGGATTATAGCAATCAGCCCCAGCATTTT	CASTFFLGDYSNQPQHF
TRBV4-3	NA	TRBJ1-1	few	TGCGCCAGCAGCCCTAGGGTTCGGGGGGCCATGAACACTGAAGCTTTCTTT	CASSPRVRGAMNTEAFF
TRBV6-1	NA	TRBJ2-2	NA	TGTGCCTCACCAGCTACTAAGAGGACCGGGGAGCTGTTTTTT	CASPATKRTGELFF
TRBV28	TRBD2	TRBJ2-7	NA	TGTGCCAGCAGCTCGACTCTAGCGGAAGGGAAGACGGGCGAGCAGTACTTC	CASSSTLAEGKTGEQYF
TRBV20-1	NA	TRBJ1-2	few	TGCAGTGCTAGAGACCTCAGGGAAGATTATAATGGCTACACCTTC	CSARDLREDYNGYTF
TRBV3-1	TRBD2	TRBJ2-1	few	TGTGCCAGCAGCCAAACCCAGGGGCTAGCGGGACGCGATGAGCAGTTCTTC	CASSQTQGLAGRDEQFF
TRBV4-2	TRBD2	TRBJ2-3	NA	TGTGCCAGCAGCCAACGGACTAGCGGGAGGGTCAGCACAGATACGCAGTATTTT	CASSQRTSGRVSTDTQYF
TRBV14	TRBD1	TRBJ2-7	NA	TGTGCCAGCAGCCCACAGGGGCACTACGAGCAGTACTTC	CASSPQGHYEQYF
TRBV5-6	NA	TRBJ2-2	many	TGTGCCTCAGGCGGGACGCTGGTTACCGGGGAGCTGTTTTTT	CASGGTLVTGELFF
TRBV6-2/TRBV6-3	NA	TRBJ2-3	NA	TGTGCCAGCAGTTACTCGGGCCGCCGCGGCACAGATACGCAGTATTTT	CASSYSGRRGTDTQYF
TRBV24-1	TRBD2	TRBJ2-1	NA	TGTGCCACCAGTGAGGGAGGGCTGTACAATGAGCAGTTCTTC	CATSEGGLYNEQFF
TRBV3-1	NA	TRBJ2-1	few	TGTGCCAGCAGCCAAAGTTATACAACATACAATGAGCAGTTCTTC	CASSQSYTTYNEQFF
TRBV19	NA	TRBJ2-2	NA	TGTGCCAGTAGTATAGGAAGTTGGCTGTTTTTT	CASSIGSWLFF
TRBV7-6	NA	TRBJ2-3	few	TGTGCCAGCAGCTTAAAGGGGGGGGCAGATACGCAGTATTTT	CASSLKGGADTQYF
TRBV9	NA	TRBJ2-1	NA	TGTGCCAGCAGTCCGGGACAATCCTACAATGAGCAGTTCTTC	CASSPGQSYNEQFF
TRBV5-4	TRBD2	TRBJ2-7	NA	TGTGCCAGCAGCCCCACAAGCGGGACCCCTTACGAGCAGTACTTC	CASSPTSGTPYEQYF
TRBV15	NA	TRBJ2-1	NA	TGTGCCACCAGGGAAATAGCAAATGAGCAGTTCTTC	CATREIANEQFF
TRBV6-2/TRBV6-3	TRBD2	TRBJ2-7	NA	TGTGCCAGCAGGGCGGGAGGATATGACGAGCAGTACTTC	CASRAGGYDEQYF
TRBV14	NA	TRBJ2-7	NA	TGTGCCAGCAGCCAAGAAGATTTCAGGGCAGACGAGCAGTACTTC	CASSQEDFRADEQYF
TRBV2	NA	TRBJ2-1	many	TGTGCCAGCAGTGACGAGGGTGAGCAGTTCTTC	CASSDEGEQFF
TRBV28	TRBD1	TRBJ2-3	many	TGTGCCAGCAGTTTGGGGACAGGGATGACAGATACGCAGTATTTT	CASSLGTGMTDTQYF
TRBV20-1	NA	TRBJ2-7	NA	TGCAGTGCTAGCGGCTCTCCCTCCTACGAGCAGTACTTC	CSASGSPSYEQYF
TRBV4-3	NA	TRBJ2-2	few	TGCGCCAGCAGCCAAGATCGGACCACCGGGGAGCTGTTTTTT	CASSQDRTTGELFF
TRBV4-3	NA	TRBJ2-1	many	TGCGCCAGCAGCCAGATAGGGGGTAATGAGCAGTTCTTC	CASSQIGGNEQFF
TRBV2	NA	TRBJ2-5	NA	TGTGCCAGCAGTGCAGCCAGGGGAAAGGAGACCCAGTACTTC	CASSAARGKETQYF
TRBV6-5	NA	TRBJ1-5	few	TGTGCCAGCGGGGGGGGAAGGCAGCCCCAGCATTTT	CASGGGRQPQHF
TRBV21-1	NA	TRBJ1-3	many	TGTGCCAGCAGTCTTGGGGTCTTCTCTGGAAACACCATATATTTT	CASSLGVFSGNTIYF
TRBV7-2	NA	TRBJ2-3	NA	TGTGCCAGCAGCCCGCGAGACGGTACGCAGTATTTT	CASSPRDGTQYF
TRBV13	NA	TRBJ1-1	NA	TGTGCCAGCAGCTCATGGGCCCTCGGTACGAACACTGAAGCTTTCTTT	CASSSWALGTNTEAFF
TRBV5-1	TRBD1	TRBJ2-3	many	TGCGCCAGCAGCTTAGGCAGGGGGACAGATACGCAGTATTTT	CASSLGRGTDTQYF
TRBV27	NA	TRBJ2-7	many	TGTGCCAGCAGTCCCGGGGCCACCTACGAGCAGTACTTC	CASSPGATYEQYF
TRBV5-6	NA	TRBJ2-7	many	TGTGCCAGCAGCTTGGACCGGGGCGAGCAGTACTTC	CASSLDRGEQYF
TRBV28	TRBD1	TRBJ2-7	many	TGTGCCAGCAGTTTTGGGGGGACAGGGGGCTCTTACGAGCAGTACTTC	CASSFGGTGGSYEQYF
TRBV9	TRBD1	TRBJ1-1	many	TGTGCCACCCGACGAACAGGGGACACTGAAGCTTTCTTT	CATRRTGDTEAFF
TRBV9	NA	TRBJ2-3	NA	TGTGCCAGCAGCGAGGGGGGCTCCCGGGGAGATACGCAGTATTTT	CASSEGGSRGDTQYF
TRBV5-1	NA	TRBJ2-7	NA	TGCGCCAGCAGCCCGGAAGACGGGTCCTACGAGCAGTACTTC	CASSPEDGSYEQYF
TRBV6-5	TRBD1	TRBJ1-1	NA	TGTGCCAGCAGTTACTTCGGCAGGGGGGTTTCGGACACTGAAGCTTTCTTT	CASSYFGRGVSDTEAFF
TRBV20-1	NA	TRBJ2-2	few	TGCAGTGCTAGGCCCAGCGCCCCGAACACCGGGGAGCTGTTTTTT	CSARPSAPNTGELFF
TRBV5-6	TRBD2	TRBJ2-7	many	TGTGCCAGCAGTGGAGGAGTGAGACTAGCGTCCCAAGGGGAATACGAGCAGTACTTC	CASSGGVRLASQGEYEQYF